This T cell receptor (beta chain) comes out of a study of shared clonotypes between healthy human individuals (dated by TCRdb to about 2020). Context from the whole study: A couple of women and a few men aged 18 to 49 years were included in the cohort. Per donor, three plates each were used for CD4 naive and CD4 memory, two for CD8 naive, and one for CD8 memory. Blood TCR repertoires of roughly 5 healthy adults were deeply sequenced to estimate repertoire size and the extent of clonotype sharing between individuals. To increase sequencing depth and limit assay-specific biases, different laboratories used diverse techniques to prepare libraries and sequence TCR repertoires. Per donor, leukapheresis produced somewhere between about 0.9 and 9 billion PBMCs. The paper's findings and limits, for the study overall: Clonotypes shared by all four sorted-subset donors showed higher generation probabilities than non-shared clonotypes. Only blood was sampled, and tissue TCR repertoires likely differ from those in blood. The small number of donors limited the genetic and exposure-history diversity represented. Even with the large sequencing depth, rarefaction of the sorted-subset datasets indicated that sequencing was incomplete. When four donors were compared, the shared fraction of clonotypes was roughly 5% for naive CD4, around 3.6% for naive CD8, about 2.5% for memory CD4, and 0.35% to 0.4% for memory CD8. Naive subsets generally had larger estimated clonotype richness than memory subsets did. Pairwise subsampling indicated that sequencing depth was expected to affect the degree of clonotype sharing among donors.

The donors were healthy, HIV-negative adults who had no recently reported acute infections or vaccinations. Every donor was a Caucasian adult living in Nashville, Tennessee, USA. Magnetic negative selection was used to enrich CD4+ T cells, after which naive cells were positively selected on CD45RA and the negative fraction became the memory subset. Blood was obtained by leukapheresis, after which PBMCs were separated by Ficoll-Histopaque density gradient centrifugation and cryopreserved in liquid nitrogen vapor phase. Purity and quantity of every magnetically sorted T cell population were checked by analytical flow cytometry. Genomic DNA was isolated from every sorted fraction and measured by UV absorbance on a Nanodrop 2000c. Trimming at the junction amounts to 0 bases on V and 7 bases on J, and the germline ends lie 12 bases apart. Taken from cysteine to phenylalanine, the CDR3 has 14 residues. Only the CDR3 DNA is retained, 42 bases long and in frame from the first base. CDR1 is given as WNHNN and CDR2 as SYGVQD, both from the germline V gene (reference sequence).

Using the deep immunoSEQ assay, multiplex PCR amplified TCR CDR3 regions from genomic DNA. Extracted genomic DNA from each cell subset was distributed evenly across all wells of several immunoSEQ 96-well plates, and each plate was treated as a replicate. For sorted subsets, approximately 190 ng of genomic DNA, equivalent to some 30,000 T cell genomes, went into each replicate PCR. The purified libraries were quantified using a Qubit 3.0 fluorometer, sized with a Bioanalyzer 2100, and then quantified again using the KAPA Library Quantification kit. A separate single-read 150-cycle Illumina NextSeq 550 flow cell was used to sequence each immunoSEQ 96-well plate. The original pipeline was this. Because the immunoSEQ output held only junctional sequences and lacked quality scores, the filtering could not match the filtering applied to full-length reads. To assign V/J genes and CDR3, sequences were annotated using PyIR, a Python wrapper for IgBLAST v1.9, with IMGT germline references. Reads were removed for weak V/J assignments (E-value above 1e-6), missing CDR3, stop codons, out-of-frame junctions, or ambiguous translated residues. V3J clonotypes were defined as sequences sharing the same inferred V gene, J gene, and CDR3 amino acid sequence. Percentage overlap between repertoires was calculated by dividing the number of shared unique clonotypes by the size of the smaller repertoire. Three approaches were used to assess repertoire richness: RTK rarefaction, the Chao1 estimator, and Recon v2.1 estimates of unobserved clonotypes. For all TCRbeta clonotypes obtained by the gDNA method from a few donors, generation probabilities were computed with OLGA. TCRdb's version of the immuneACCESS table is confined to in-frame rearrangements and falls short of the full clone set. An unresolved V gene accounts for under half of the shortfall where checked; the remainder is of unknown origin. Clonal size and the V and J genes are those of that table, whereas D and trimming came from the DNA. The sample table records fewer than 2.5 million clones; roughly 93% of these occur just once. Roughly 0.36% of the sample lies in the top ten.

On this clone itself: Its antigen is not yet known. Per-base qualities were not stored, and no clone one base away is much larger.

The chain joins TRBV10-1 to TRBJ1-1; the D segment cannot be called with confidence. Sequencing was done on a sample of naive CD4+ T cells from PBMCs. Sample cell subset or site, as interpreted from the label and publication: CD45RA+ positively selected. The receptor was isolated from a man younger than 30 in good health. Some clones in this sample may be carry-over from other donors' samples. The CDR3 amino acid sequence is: CASSESGVGIEAFF. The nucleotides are TGCGCCAGCAGTGAGTCGGGAGTGGGAATTGAAGCTTTCTTT.